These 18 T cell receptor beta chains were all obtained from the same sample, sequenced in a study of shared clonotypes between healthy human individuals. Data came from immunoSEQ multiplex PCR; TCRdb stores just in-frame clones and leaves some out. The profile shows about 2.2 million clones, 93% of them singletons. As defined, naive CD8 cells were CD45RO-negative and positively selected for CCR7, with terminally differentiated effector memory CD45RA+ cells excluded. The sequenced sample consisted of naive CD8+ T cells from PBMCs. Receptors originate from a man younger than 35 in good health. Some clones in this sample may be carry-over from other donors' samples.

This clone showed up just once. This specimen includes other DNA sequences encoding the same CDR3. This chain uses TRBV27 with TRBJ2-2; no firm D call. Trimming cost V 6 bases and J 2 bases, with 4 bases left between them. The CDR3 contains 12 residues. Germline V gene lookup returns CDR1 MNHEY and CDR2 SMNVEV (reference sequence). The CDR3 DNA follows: TGTGCCAGCAGCCGAAACACCGGGGAGCTGTTTTTT. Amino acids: CASSRNTGELFF.

CDR3 protein: CASSDVGQTHNYGYTF. Here the CDR3 DNA reads TGTGCCAGCAGTGATGTGGGTCAGACACATAACTATGGCTACACCTTC. V and J are TRBV2 and TRBJ1-2, with unresolved D. Germline-derived CDR1 and CDR2 are SNHLY and FYNNEI. The V gene lost 3 bases and the J gene lost 1 base, with 15 bases spanning the gap. This CDR3 region has 16 residues.

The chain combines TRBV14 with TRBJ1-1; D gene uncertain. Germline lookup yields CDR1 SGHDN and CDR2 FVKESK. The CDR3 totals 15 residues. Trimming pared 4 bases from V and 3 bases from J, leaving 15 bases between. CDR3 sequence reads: CASSRRHSTYTEAFF. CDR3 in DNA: TGTGCCAGCAGCCGAAGGCACTCGACTTACACTGAAGCTTTCTTT.

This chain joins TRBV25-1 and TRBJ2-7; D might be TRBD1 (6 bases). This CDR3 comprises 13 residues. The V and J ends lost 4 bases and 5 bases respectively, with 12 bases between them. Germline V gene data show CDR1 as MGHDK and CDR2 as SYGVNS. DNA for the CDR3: TGTGCCAGCAGTGGGTACAGGGTGAACGAGCAGTACTTC. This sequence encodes CASSGYRVNEQYF.

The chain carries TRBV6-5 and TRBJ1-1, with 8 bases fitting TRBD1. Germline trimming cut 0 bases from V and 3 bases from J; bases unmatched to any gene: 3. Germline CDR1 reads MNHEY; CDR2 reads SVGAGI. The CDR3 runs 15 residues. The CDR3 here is CASSYSAGGYTEAFF. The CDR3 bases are TGTGCCAGCAGTTACTCGGCAGGGGGCTACACTGAAGCTTTCTTT.

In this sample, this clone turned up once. The CDR3 DNA reads TGCGCCAGCAGCCGGGACCGAGATGAGCAGTTCTTC. Protein: CASSRDRDEQFF. The chain couples TRBV4-1 to TRBJ2-1; D could derive from TRBD1 or TRBD2 (5 bases each). Trimming stripped 4 bases from V and 8 bases from J, with 9 bases between. The CDR3 extends over 12 amino acids. Germline V gene sequence: CDR1 MGHRA, CDR2 YSYEKL.

In DNA, the CDR3 is TGTGCCAGCAGCTCACCGACAGGGCCGGAGACCCAGTACTTC. Its translation: CASSSPTGPETQYF. The rearrangement joins TRBV11-2 to TRBJ2-5; 7 bases match TRBD1. Trimming removed 4 bases from V and 5 bases from J; junction bases left unmatched: 7. The CDR3 consists of 14 residues. CDR1 SGHAT and CDR2 FQNNGV come from the germline V gene.

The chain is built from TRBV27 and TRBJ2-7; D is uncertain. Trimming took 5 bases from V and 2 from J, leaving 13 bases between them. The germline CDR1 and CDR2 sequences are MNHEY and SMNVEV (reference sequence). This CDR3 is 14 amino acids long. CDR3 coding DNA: TGTGCCAGCAGTCCGAATCCAACAACCTACGAGCAGTACTTC. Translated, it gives CASSPNPTTYEQYF.

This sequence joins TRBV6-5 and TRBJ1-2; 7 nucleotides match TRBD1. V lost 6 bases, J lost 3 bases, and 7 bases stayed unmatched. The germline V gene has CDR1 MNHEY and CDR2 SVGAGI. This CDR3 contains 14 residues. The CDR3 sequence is CASSRTGTDYGYTF. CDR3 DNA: TGTGCCAGCAGCCGTACCGGGACAGACTATGGCTACACCTTC.

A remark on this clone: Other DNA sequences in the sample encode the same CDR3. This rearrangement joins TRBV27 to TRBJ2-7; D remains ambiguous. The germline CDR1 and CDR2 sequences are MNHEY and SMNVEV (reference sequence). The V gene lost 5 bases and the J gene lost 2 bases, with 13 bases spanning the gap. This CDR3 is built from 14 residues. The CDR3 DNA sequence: TGTGCCAGCAGTCTGCGCGGTAGTGCCTACGAGCAGTACTTC. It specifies CASSLRGSAYEQYF.

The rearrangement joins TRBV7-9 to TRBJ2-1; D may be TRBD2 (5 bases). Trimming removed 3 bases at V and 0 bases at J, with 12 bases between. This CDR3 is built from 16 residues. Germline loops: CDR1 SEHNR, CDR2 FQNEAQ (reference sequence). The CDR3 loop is CASSFPPAGSYNEQFF. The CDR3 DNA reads TGTGCCAGCAGCTTCCCCCCGGCGGGCTCCTACAATGAGCAGTTCTTC.

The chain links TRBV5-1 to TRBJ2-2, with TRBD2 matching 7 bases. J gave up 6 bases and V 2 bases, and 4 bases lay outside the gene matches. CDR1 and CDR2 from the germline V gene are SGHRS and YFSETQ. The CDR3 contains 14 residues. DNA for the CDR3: TGCGCCAGCAGCTTAGGCGGGAGAGCCGGGGAGCTGTTTTTT. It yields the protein CASSLGGRAGELFF.

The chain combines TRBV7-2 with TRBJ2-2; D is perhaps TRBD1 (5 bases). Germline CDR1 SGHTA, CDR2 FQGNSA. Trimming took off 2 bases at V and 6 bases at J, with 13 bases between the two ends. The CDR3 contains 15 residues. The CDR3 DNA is TGTGCCAGCAGCTTAATGGTAGGGGCGGCCGGGGAGCTGTTTTTT. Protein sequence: CASSLMVGAAGELFF.

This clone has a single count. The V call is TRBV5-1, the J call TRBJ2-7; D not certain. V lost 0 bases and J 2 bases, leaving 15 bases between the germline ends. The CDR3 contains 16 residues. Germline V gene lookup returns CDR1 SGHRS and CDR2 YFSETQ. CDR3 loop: CASSLAPTVTTYEQYF. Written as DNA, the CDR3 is TGCGCCAGCAGCTTGGCCCCTACCGTAACGACCTACGAGCAGTACTTC.

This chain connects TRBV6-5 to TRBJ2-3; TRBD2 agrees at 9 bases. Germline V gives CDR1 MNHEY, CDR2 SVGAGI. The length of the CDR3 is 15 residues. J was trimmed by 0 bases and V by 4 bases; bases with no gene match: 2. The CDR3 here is CASSSSGISTDTQYF. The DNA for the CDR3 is TGTGCCAGCAGTTCTAGCGGGATAAGCACAGATACGCAGTATTTT.

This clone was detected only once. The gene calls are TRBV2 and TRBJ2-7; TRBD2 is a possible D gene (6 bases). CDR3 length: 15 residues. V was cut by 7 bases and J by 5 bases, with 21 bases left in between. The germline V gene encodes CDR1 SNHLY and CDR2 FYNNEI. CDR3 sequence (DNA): TGTGCCAGCAAGTCTAGCGTTTACCCTCCCCACGAGCAGTACTTC. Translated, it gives CASKSSVYPPHEQYF.

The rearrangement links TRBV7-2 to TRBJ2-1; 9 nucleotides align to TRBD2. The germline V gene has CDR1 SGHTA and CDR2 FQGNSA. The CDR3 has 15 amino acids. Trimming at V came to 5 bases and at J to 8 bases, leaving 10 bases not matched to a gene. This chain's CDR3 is CASSPTLGLAYEQFF. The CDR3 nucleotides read TGTGCCAGCAGCCCTACCCTGGGACTAGCCTATGAGCAGTTCTTC.

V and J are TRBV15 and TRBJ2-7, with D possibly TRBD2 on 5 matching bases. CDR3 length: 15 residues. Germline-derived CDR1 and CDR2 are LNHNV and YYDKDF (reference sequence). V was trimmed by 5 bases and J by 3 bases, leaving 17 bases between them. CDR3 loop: CATSEDLGRDYEQYF. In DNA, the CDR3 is TGTGCCACCAGCGAGGACCTAGGACGGGACTACGAGCAGTACTTC.